This TCR beta chain was sequenced in a study of blood T cell repertoires in COVID-19. For the study at large: Some COVID-19 samples were acute and others convalescent; all came from the United States, Italy and Spain.

The germline V gene encodes CDR1 LGHNA and CDR2 YNFKEQ. V was pared by 1 base and J by 5 bases, with 9 bases between. The CDR3 runs 13 residues. The method was immunoSEQ multiplex PCR; TCRdb's version includes in-frame clones alone and lacks a portion of them. The data show 200,000 to 300,000 clones, with about 86% seen just once and less than 4% held by the top ten. This TCR came from a woman between 40 and 50 years old with acute COVID-19. The material sequenced was PBMCs or T cells enriched from blood (not recorded which). This chain uses TRBV4-2 with TRBJ2-7; no clear D gene. The CDR3 region has the DNA TGTGCCAGCAGCCAAGCCAAGCCAAACGAGCAGTACTTC. This codes for CASSQAKPNEQYF.